The subject of this entry is one T cell receptor beta chain. Antigen unknown. The sorting of each CD8+ T cell subset was done in triplicate, at over 250,000 cells each. These data originate in a study of CXCR3-negative and CXCR3-positive naive CD8 T cells. Across the whole study: The dataset comprises 110 million to 150 million TRB reads in total, with about 1.5 +/- 0.3 million reads per library. Study-level points and caveats: TRB CDR3 hydrophobicity was greater in CXCR3-positive naive cells than in CXCR3-negative naive cells.

Via 5' RACE with UMI labels, TRB cDNA libraries were prepared. With the 5' RACE reads reprocessed, TCRdb shows one record per CDR3 protein and no DNA. The table lists tens of thousands of distinct CDR3 sequences, with around 0.53% in the top ten. This sequence was found in a human donor in good health. Some clones in this sample may be carry-over from other donors' samples. The sequencing sample was made of naive CXCR3+ CD8+ T cells from blood. Indicated subset: CD45RO-CCR7+CD27+CD95- naive CD8+ T cells expressing CXCR3 (TNR3+).

The CDR3 here is CASSLSQGGRNEQFF. The rearrangement joins TRBV28 to TRBJ2-1; TCRdb's D call, TRBD1, is unchecked because there is no DNA. Germline V CDR1 and CDR2: MDHEN, SYDVKM. CDR3 size: 15 residues.